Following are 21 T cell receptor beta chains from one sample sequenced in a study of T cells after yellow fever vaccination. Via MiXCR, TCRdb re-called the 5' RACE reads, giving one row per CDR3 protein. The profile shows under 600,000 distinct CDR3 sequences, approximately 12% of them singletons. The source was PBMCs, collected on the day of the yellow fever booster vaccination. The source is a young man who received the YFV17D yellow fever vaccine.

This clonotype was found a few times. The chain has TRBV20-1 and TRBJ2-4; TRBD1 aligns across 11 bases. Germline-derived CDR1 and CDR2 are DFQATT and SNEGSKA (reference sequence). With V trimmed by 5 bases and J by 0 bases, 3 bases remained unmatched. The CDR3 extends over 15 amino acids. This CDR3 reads CSAPDRGLAKNIQYF. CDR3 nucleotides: TGCAGTGCTCCGGACAGGGGGCTAGCCAAAAACATTCAGTACTTC.

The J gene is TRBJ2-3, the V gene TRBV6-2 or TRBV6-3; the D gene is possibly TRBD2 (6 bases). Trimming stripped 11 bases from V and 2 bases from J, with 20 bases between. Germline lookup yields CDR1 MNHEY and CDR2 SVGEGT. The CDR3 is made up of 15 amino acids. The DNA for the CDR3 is TGTGCCTCCTGCCCACCGGGACTTGTCACAGATACGCAGTATTTT. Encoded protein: CASCPPGLVTDTQYF.

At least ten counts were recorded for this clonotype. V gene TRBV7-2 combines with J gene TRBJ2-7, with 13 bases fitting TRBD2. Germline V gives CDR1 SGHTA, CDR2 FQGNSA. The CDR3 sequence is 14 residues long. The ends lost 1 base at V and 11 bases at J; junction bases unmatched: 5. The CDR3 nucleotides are TGTGCCAGCAGCTTAGGGACTAGCGGGAGTGTTAAGTACTTC. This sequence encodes CASSLGTSGSVKYF.

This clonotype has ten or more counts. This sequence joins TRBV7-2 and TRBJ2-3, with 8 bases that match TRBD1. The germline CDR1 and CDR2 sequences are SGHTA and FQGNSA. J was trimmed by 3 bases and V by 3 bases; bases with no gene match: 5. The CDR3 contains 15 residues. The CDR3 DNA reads TGTGCCAGCAGCTTGAGCGGACAGGGAACAGATACGCAGTATTTT. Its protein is CASSLSGQGTDTQYF.

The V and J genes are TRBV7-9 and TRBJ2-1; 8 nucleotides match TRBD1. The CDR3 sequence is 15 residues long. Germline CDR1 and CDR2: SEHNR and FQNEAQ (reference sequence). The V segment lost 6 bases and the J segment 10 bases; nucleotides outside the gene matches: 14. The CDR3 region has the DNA TGTGCCAGCAGTTTTACGGGACAGGCTTCCCCCGAGCAGTTCTTC. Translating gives CASSFTGQASPEQFF.

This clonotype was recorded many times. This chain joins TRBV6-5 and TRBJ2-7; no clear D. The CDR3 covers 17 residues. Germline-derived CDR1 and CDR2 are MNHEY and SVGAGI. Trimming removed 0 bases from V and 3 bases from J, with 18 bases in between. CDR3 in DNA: TGTGCCAGCAGTTACTCGGGTGACCGCACTCCGGGCTACGAGCAGTACTTC. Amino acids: CASSYSGDRTPGYEQYF.

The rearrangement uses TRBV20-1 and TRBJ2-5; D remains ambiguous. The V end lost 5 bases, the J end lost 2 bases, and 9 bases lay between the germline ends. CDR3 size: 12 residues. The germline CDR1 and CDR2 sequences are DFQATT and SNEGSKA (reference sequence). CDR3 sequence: CSALVYQETQYF. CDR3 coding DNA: TGCAGTGCTTTGGTATATCAAGAGACCCAGTACTTC.

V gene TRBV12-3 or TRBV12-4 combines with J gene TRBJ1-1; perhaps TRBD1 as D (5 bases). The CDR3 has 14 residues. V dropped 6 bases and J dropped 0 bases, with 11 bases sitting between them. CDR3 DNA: TGTGCCAGCAGGCCCGGGGGGGTGAACACTGAAGCTTTCTTT. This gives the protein CASRPGGVNTEAFF.

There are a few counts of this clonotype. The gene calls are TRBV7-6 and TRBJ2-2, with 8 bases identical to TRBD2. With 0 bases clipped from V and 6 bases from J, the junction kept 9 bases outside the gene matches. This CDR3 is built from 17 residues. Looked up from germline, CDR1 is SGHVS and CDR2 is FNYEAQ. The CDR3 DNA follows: TGTGCCAGCAGCTTAGCCCAGGCGGGGACTAGTTCCGGGGAGCTGTTTTTT. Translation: CASSLAQAGTSSGELFF.

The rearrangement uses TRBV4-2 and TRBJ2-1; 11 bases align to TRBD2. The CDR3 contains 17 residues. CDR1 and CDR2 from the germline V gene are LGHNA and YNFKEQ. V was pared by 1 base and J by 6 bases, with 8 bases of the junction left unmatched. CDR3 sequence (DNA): TGTGCCAGCAGCCAAGGCGTGGGGACTAGCGGCACCAATGAGCAGTTCTTC. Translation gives CASSQGVGTSGTNEQFF.

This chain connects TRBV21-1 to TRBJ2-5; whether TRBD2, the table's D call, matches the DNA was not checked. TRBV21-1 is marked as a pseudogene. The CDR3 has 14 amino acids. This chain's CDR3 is CASTNPRIQETQYF. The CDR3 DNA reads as TGTGCCAGCACCAACCCGCGAATACAAGAGACCCAGTACTTC.

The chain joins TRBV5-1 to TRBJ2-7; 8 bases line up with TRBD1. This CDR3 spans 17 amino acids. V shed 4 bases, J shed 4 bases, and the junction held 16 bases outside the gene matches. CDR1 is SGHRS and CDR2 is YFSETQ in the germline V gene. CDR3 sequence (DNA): TGCGCCAGCAGCAACGGGATCGGACAGGGACTTTTTTACGAGCAGTACTTC. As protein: CASSNGIGQGLFYEQYF. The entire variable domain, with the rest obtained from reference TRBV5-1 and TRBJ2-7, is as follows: KAGVTQTPRYLIKTRGQQVTLSCSPISGHRSVSWYQQTPGQGLQFLFEYFSETQRNKGNFPGRFSGRQFSNSRSEMNVSTLELGDSALYLCASSNGIGQGLFYEQYFGPGTRLTVT.

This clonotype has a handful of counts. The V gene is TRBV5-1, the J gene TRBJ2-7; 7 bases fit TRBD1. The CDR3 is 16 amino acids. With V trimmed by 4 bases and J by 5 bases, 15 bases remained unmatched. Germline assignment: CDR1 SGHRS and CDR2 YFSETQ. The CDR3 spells CASSISADRLEDEQYF. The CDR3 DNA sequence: TGCGCCAGCAGCATATCGGCGGACAGGTTGGAGGACGAGCAGTACTTC.

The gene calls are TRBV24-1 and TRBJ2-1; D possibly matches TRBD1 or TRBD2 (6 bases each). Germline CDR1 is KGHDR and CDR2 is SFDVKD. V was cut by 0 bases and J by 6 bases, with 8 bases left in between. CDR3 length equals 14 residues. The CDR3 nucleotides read TGTGCCACCAGTGATTTGCCGGGGGCCAATGAGCAGTTCTTC. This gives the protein CATSDLPGANEQFF.

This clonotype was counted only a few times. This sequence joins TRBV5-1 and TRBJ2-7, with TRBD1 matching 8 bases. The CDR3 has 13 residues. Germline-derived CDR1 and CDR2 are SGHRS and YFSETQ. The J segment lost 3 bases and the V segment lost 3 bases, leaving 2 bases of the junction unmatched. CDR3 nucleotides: TGCGCCAGCAGCTCGACAGGGGTCTACGAGCAGTACTTC. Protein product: CASSSTGVYEQYF.

This chain's CDR3 is CASSLPGMGLGTDTQYF. DNA for the CDR3: TGTGCCAGCAGCTTGCCCGGTATGGGGCTGGGCACAGATACGCAGTATTTT. V gene TRBV5-6 combines with J gene TRBJ2-3, with a tentative D call TRBD1 (5 bases). This CDR3 has 17 amino acids. Germline V CDR1 and CDR2: SGHDT, YYEEEE. V lost 1 base and J 1 base, leaving 16 bases between the germline ends.

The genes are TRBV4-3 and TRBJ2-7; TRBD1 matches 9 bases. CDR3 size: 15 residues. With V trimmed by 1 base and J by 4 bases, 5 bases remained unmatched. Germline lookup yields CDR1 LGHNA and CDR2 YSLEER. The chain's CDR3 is CASSQGDGTGYEQYF. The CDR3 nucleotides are TGCGCCAGCAGCCAAGGGGATGGGACAGGGTACGAGCAGTACTTC.

The CDR3 bases are TGTGCCAGCAGAGAGTGGTTGGGGACGGGAGAGACCCAGTACTTC. This translates into CASREWLGTGETQYF. V and J are TRBV27 and TRBJ2-5; D might be TRBD1 or TRBD2, each matching 5 bases. Trimming removed 6 bases at V and 4 bases at J, with 18 bases between. CDR3 size: 15 residues. CDR1 is MNHEY, CDR2 SMNVEV, per germline (reference sequence).

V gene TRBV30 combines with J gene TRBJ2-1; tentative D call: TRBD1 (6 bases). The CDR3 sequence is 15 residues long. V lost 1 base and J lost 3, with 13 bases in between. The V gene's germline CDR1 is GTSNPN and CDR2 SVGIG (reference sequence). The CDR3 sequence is CAWSGQELFYNEQFF. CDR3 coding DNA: TGTGCCTGGAGTGGACAGGAGTTGTTCTACAATGAGCAGTTCTTC.

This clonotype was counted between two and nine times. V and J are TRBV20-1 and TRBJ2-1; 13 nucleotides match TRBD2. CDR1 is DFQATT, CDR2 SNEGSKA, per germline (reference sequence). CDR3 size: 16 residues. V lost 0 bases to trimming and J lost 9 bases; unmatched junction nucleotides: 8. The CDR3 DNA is TGCAGTGCTAGAGACTCACTAGCGGGAGGGCCAGGTGAGCAGTTCTTC. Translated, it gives CSARDSLAGGPGEQFF.

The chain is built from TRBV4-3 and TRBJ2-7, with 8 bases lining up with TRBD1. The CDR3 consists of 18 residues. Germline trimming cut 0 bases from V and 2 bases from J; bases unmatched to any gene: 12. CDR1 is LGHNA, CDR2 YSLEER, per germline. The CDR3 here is CASSQEYSPGGSPYEQYF. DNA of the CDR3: TGCGCCAGCAGCCAAGAATACTCCCCAGGGGGCTCTCCCTACGAGCAGTACTTC.